The rows below give T cell receptor beta chains drawn from one sample of a study of shared clonotypes between healthy human individuals. TCRdb's table, derived via immunoSEQ multiplex PCR, lists solely in-frame clones and lacks some. The sample consists of roughly 400,000 clones, 90% to 97% of them appearing once. Sequencing was performed on memory CD8+ T cells sorted from blood. The receptors were gathered from a young man in good health. The CDR3 runs from the conserved cysteine through the conserved F or W. The D gene is left open where the match is weak. Clone size, where shown, is once, few, many, or a class for clones that have expanded.

>once|NA|TRBV7-8|TRBJ2-4|13
TGTGCCAGCAGCTTAGACAGCAAAAACATTCAGTACTTC
CASSLDSKNIQYF
>NA|NA|TRBV6-6|TRBJ1-2|13
TGTGCCAGCAGTTACCCCGGGGGGGGAGGCTACACCTTC
CASSYPGGGGYTF
>NA|TRBD2|TRBV5-1|TRBJ2-1|17
TGCGCCAGCAGCTTGGAAATGAGACTAGCGGGAGTCGATGAGCAGTTCTTC
CASSLEMRLAGVDEQFF
>NA|NA|TRBV4-1|TRBJ2-1|15
TGCGCCAGCAGCCAAGGCCTGAGCTCCTACAATGAGCAGTTCTTC
CASSQGLSSYNEQFF
>NA|NA|TRBV5-1|TRBJ1-2|14
TGCGCCAGCAGCCCACTACATAGGACGGATGGCTACACCTTC
CASSPLHRTDGYTF
>NA|TRBD1|TRBV6-6|TRBJ2-7|14
TGTGCCAGCTCCAGCACAGGGGGGTCAGGAGAGCAGTACTTC
CASSSTGGSGEQYF
>once|NA|TRBV28|TRBJ2-7|13
TGTGCCAGCAGTTTCTTGACCCCGGGCGAGCAGTACTTC
CASSFLTPGEQYF
>NA|TRBD2|TRBV19|TRBJ2-1|16
TGTGCCAGTAGTTATTCTAGCGGGAGTGCCTACAATGAGCAGTTCTTC
CASSYSSGSAYNEQFF
>NA|NA|TRBV6-1|TRBJ2-7|15
TGTGCCAGCAGTGAACTCGACAGGATATACTACGAGCAGTACTTC
CASSELDRIYYEQYF
>NA|TRBD2|TRBV10-3|TRBJ2-1|15
TGTGCCATCAGTGTTGGGACTAACTCATACAATGAGCAGTTCTTC
CAISVGTNSYNEQFF
>NA|NA|TRBV28|TRBJ1-2|13
TGTGCCAGCAGTGGGCACAGTAACTATGGCTACACCTTC
CASSGHSNYGYTF
>NA|NA|TRBV6-5|TRBJ2-3|15
TGTGCCACCTCCTCCCCTGGAGTGAGCACAGATACGCAGTATTTT
CATSSPGVSTDTQYF
>NA|NA|TRBV11-2|TRBJ2-7|15
TGTGCCAGCAGAACGAACAGCGCGGCGCCCTACGAGCAGTACTTC
CASRTNSAAPYEQYF
>once|NA|TRBV9|TRBJ2-1|15
TGTGCCAGCAGCCCCCGACTGGGGTCCTACAATGAGCAGTTCTTC
CASSPRLGSYNEQFF
>once|TRBD1|TRBV6-5|TRBJ1-2|15
TGTGCCAGCAGTCCTACGGACAGGCCCCTATGGGGCTACACCTTC
CASSPTDRPLWGYTF
>NA|TRBD1|TRBV6-6|TRBJ2-4|13
TGTGCCAGCAGTTACCGGGACAGGGGCCATGGGTACTTC
CASSYRDRGHGYF
>NA|NA|TRBV9|TRBJ2-2|14
TGTGCCAGCAGCCCGGGACAGAACACCGGGGAGCTGTTTTTT
CASSPGQNTGELFF